This TCR beta chain was captured by sequencing in a study of blood T cell repertoires in COVID-19. Study-wide background: Some COVID-19 samples were acute and others convalescent; all came from the United States, Italy and Spain.

The V and J ends lost 1 base and 15 bases respectively, with 10 bases between them. The CDR3 sequence is 12 residues long. From germline, CDR1 is KGHSH and CDR2 LQKENI. Original processing notes: Reference gene primer amplification gave estimated nucleated cell counts. The table came from immunoSEQ multiplex PCR; TCRdb's copy has only in-frame clones and leaves some out. That table is the source of V, J and clone size, and D and trimming were worked out from the DNA. This sample has approximately 80,000 clones; around 86% occur once, and the top ten carry around 43%. The chain uses TRBV18 and TRBJ1-6; weak D call: TRBD1 (5 bases). Specimen: peripheral blood. The clonotype comes from an elderly man with acute or convalescent COVID-19. CDR3 region: CASSPQEGSLHF. CDR3 in DNA: TGTGCCAGCTCACCACAGGAGGGGAGCCTCCACTTT.